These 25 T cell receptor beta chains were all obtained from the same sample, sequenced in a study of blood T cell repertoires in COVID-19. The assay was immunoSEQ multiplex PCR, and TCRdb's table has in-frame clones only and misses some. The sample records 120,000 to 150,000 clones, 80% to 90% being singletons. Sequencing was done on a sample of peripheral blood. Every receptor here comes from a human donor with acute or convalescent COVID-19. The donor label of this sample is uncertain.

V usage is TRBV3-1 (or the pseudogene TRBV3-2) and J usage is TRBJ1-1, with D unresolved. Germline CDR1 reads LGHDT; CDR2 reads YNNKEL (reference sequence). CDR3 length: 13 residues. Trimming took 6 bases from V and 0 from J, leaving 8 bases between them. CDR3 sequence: CASRGGLNTEAFF. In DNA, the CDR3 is TGTGCCAGCAGGGGCGGGCTGAACACTGAAGCTTTCTTT.

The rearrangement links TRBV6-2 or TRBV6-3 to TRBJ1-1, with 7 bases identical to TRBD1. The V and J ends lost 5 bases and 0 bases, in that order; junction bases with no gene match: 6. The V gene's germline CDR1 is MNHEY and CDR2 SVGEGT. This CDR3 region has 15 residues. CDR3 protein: CASSTQGLMNTEAFF. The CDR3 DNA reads TGTGCCAGCAGTACACAGGGGCTCATGAACACTGAAGCTTTCTTT.

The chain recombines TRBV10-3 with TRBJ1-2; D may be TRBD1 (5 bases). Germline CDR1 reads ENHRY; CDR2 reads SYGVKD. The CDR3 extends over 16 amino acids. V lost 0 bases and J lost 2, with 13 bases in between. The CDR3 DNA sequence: TGTGCCATCAGTGAGTCGACAGTCGGAACGAACTATGGCTACACCTTC. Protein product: CAISESTVGTNYGYTF.

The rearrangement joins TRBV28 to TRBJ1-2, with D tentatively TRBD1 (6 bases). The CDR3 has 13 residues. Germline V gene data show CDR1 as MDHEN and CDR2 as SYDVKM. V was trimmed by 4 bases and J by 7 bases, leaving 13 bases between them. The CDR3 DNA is TGTGCCAGCAGTTACAGGGCCGGTGGTGGCTACACCTTC. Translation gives CASSYRAGGGYTF.

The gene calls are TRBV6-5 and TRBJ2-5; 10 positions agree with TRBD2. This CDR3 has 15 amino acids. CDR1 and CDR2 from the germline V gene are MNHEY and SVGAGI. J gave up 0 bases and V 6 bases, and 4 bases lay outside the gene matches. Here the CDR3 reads CASRPGLANQETQYF. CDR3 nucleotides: TGTGCCAGCAGGCCGGGACTAGCGAACCAAGAGACCCAGTACTTC.

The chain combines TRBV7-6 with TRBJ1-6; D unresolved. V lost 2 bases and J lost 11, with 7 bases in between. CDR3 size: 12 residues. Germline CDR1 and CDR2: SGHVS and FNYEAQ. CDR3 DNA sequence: TGTGCCAGCAGCTTACCAGGTGCACCCCTCCACTTT. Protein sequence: CASSLPGAPLHF.

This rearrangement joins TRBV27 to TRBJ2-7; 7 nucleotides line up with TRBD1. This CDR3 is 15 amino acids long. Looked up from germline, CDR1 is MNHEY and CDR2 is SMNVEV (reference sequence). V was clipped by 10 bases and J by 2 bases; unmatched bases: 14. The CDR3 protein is CATIETGKGTYEQYF. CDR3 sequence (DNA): TGTGCCACCATCGAGACAGGGAAGGGGACCTACGAGCAGTACTTC.

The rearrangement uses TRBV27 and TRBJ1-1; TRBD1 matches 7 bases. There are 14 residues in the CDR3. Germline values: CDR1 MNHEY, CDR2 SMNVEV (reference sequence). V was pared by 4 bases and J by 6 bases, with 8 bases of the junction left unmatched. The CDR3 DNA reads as TGTGCCAGCAGTTCGGAAGGGGGCCTCTCTGAAGCTTTCTTT. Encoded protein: CASSSEGGLSEAFF.

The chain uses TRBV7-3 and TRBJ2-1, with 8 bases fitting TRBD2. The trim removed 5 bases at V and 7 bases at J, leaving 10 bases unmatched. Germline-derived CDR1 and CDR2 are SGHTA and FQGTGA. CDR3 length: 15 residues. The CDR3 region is CASSPNGGGWNEQFF. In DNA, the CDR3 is TGTGCCAGCAGCCCAAACGGCGGGGGGTGGAATGAGCAGTTCTTC.

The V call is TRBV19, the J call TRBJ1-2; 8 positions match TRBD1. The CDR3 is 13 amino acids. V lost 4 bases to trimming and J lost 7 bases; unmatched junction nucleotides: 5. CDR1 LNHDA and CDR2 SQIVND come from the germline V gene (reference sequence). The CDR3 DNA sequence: TGTGCCAGTAGTACCCGACAGGGGCTTGGCTACACCTTC. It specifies CASSTRQGLGYTF.

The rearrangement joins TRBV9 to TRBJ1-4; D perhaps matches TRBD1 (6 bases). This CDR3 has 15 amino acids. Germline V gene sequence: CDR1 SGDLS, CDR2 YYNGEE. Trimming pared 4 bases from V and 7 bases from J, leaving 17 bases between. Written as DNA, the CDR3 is TGTGCCAGCAGCCCGGCAGGGGCGGGAGGTGAAAAACTGTTTTTT. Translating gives CASSPAGAGGEKLFF.

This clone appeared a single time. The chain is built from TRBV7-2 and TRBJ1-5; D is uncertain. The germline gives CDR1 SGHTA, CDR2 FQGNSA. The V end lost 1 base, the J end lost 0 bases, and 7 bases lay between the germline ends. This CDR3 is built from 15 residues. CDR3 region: CASSLGAYSNQPQHF. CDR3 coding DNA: TGTGCCAGCAGCTTAGGCGCATATAGCAATCAGCCCCAGCATTTT.

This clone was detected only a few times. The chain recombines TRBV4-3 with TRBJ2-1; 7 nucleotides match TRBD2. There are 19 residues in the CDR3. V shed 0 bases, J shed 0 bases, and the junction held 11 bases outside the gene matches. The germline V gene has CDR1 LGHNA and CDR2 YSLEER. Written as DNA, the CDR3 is TGCGCCAGCAGCCAAGATTACAGGCCGAGGACTAGCTCCTACAATGAGCAGTTCTTC. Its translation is CASSQDYRPRTSSYNEQFF.

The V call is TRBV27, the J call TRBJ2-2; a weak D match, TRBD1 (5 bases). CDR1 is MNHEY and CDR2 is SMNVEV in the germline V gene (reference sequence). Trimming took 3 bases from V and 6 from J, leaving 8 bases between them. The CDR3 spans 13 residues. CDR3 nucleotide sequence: TGTGCCAGCAGTTTCTCAGGGCCCGGGGAGCTGTTTTTT. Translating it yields CASSFSGPGELFF.

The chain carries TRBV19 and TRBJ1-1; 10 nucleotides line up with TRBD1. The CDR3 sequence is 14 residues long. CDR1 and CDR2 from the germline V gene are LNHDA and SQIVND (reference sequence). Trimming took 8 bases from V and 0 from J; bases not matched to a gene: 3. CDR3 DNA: TGTGCCAGTCCGGGACAGGGGATGAACACTGAAGCTTTCTTT. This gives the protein CASPGQGMNTEAFF.

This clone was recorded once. The CDR3 DNA reads TGTGCCAGCAGTTACACAATCGTGGAGACCCAGTACTTC. It codes for CASSYTIVETQYF. V gene TRBV6-2 or TRBV6-3 combines with J gene TRBJ2-5; no clear D gene. The CDR3 has 13 residues. CDR1 is MNHEY and CDR2 is SVGEGT in the germline V gene. V lost 2 bases to trimming and J lost 5 bases, with 9 bases between them.

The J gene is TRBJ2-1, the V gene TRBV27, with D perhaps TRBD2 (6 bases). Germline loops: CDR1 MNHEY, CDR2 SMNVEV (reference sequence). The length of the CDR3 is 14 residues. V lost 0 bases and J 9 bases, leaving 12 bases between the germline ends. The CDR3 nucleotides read TGTGCCAGCAGTTTATCGATTTTGGGAGGTGAGCAGTTCTTC. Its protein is CASSLSILGGEQFF.

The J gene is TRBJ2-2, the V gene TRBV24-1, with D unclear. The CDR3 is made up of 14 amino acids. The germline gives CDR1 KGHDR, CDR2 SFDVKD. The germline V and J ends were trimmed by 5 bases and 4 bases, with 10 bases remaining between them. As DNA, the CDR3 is TGTGCCACCAGTGCCCCCGGTGGCACCGGGGAGCTGTTTTTT. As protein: CATSAPGGTGELFF.

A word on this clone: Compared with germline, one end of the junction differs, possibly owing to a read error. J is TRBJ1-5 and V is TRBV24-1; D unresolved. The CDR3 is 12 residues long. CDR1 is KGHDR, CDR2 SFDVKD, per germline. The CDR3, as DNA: TGTGCCACCAGCGATTTGGAGAGCACCCAGCATTTT. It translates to CATSDLESTQHF.

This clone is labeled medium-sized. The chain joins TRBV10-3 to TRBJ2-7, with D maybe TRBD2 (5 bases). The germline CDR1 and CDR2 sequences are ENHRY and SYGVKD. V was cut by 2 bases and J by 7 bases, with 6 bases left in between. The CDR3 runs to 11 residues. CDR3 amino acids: CAISEPGEQYF. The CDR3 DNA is TGTGCCATCAGTGAGCCGGGGGAGCAGTACTTC.

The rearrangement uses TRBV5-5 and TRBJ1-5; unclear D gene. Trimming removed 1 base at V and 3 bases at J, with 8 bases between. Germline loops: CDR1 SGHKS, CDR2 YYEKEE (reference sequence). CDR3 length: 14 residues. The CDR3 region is CASSLYQVNQPQHF. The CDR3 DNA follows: TGTGCCAGCAGCTTGTATCAGGTCAATCAGCCCCAGCATTTT. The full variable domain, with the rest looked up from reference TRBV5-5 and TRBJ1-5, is DAGVTQSPTHLIKTRGQQVTLRCSPISGHKSVSWYQQVLGQGPQFIFQYYEKEERGRGNFPDRFSARQFPNYSSELNVNALLLGDSALYLCASSLYQVNQPQHFGDGTRLSIL.

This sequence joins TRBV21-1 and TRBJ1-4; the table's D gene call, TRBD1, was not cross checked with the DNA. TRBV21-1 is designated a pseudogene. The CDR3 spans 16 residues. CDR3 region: CASSPWAQAHREKLFF. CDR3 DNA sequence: TGTGCCAGCAGCCCTTGGGCACAGGCCCATCGGGAAAAACTGTTTTTT.

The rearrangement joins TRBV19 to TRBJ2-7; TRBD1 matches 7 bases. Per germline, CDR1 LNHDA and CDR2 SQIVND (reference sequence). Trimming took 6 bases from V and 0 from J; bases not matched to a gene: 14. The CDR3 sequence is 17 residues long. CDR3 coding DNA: TGTGCCAGTAGCCCAACCACAGGGGAATTGTTCTCCTACGAGCAGTACTTC. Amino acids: CASSPTTGELFSYEQYF. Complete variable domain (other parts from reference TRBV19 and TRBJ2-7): DGGITQSPKYLFRKEGQNVTLSCEQNLNHDAMYWYRQDPGQGLRLIYYSQIVNDFQKGDIAEGYSVSREKKESFPLTVTSAQKNPTAFYLCASSPTTGELFSYEQYFGPGTRLTVT.

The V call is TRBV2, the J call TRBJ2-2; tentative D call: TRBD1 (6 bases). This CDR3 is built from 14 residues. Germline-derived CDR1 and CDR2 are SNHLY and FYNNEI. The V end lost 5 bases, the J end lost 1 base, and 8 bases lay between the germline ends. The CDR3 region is CASSTGWNTGELFF. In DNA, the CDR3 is TGTGCCAGCAGTACAGGGTGGAACACCGGGGAGCTGTTTTTT.

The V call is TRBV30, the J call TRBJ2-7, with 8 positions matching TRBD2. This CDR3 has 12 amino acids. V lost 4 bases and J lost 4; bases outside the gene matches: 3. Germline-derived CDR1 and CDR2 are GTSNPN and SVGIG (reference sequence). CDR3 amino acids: CAWTSGPYEQYF. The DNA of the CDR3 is TGTGCCTGGACTAGCGGGCCTTACGAGCAGTACTTC.